These T cell receptor beta chains were read from a single sample in a study of T cell changes during pregnancy in multiple sclerosis. Profiling relied on immunoSEQ multiplex PCR, and the TCRdb table lists in-frame clones only, not all of them. The repertoire holds about 56,000 clones, with 89% as singletons. The material sequenced was peripheral blood, taken after pregnancy. All receptors derive from a female donor with multiple sclerosis, enrolled in a pregnancy study. CDR3s include the opening cysteine and the closing phenylalanine or tryptophan. The order of the fields is V gene, D gene, J gene, clone size, CDR3 protein, CDR3 DNA. A D gene is named only where the DNA matches it firmly. Clone size appears in some rows only: once, few, many, or a class for an expanded clone.

TRBV5-1,TRBD1,TRBJ2-3,.,CASSLERGLDTQYF,TGCGCCAGCAGCTTGGAAAGGGGGCTGGATACGCAGTATTTT
TRBV27,TRBD2,TRBJ2-2,once,CASSSASGGYTGELFF,TGTGCCAGCAGTTCGGCTAGCGGGGGGTACACCGGGGAGCTGTTTTTT
TRBV7-3,TRBD2,TRBJ2-2,.,CASSLVGHSGVPANTGELFF,TGTGCCAGCAGCCTTGTGGGGCATAGCGGGGTCCCTGCGAACACCGGGGAGCTGTTTTTT
TRBV6-1,.,TRBJ2-1,.,CASSDWAGSPYNEQFF,TGTGCCAGCAGTGACTGGGCGGGGAGTCCCTACAATGAGCAGTTCTTC
TRBV6-1,.,TRBJ1-4,.,CASSEQVGEKLFF,TGTGCCAGCAGTGAACAGGTTGGCGAAAAACTGTTTTTT
TRBV6-4,TRBD2,TRBJ2-5,.,CASSEGSGGQETQYF,TGTGCCAGCAGTGAGGGTAGCGGGGGCCAAGAGACCCAGTACTTC
TRBV7-9,.,TRBJ1-2,.,CASSFFLSGYTF,TGTGCCAGCAGCTTTTTCCTTTCTGGCTACACCTTC
TRBV2,.,TRBJ1-2,.,CASTDGEAYGYTF,TGTGCCAGCACGGACGGGGAGGCTTATGGCTACACCTTC
TRBV9,TRBD1,TRBJ1-2,.,CASSFRTGEANYGYTF,TGTGCCAGCAGCTTTCGGACAGGGGAGGCAAACTATGGCTACACCTTC
TRBV5-4,.,TRBJ2-2,.,CASSLAVTPGELFF,TGTGCCAGCAGCTTGGCGGTTACCCCCGGGGAGCTGTTTTTT
TRBV29-1,.,TRBJ1-2,once,CSVEDLRGYTF,TGCAGCGTTGAAGATCTAAGAGGCTACACCTTC
TRBV19,TRBD1,TRBJ2-1,.,CASRILPGGGQFF,TGTGCCAGTAGAATCCTTCCAGGGGGCGGGCAGTTCTTC
TRBV7-8,TRBD1,TRBJ1-2,.,CASSRTGYGYTF,TGTGCCAGCAGTCGGACAGGGTATGGCTACACCTTC
TRBV25-1,.,TRBJ2-3,.,CASSWSKTTDTQYF,TGTGCCAGCAGCTGGAGTAAAACCACAGATACGCAGTATTTT
TRBV28,.,TRBJ1-4,.,CASSQGGTNEKLFF,TGTGCCAGCAGTCAAGGGGGAACTAATGAAAAACTGTTTTTT
TRBV12-5,TRBD1,TRBJ2-1,.,CASEGQGWNEQFF,TGTGCTAGCGAGGGACAGGGCTGGAATGAGCAGTTCTTC
TRBV6-1,TRBD1,TRBJ1-2,.,CASSEAGTGDYGYTF,TGTGCCAGCAGTGAAGCTGGCACAGGGGACTATGGCTACACCTTC
TRBV7-2,TRBD1,TRBJ1-2,.,CASSLEQGADYGYTF,TGTGCCAGCAGCTTAGAACAGGGGGCGGACTATGGCTACACCTTC
TRBV28,.,TRBJ2-1,.,CASSFFPPGNEQFF,TGTGCCAGCAGTTTCTTCCCTCCGGGTAATGAGCAGTTCTTC
TRBV5-4,.,TRBJ1-2,.,CASSLQGIGYGYTF,TGTGCCAGCAGCCTTCAGGGGATAGGGTATGGCTACACCTTC
TRBV5-4,.,TRBJ1-2,.,CASRPGSSGSYGYTF,TGTGCCAGCAGACCCGGGAGTTCGGGATCCTATGGCTACACCTTC
TRBV15,.,TRBJ1-5,.,CATSSHGQGNQPQHF,TGTGCCACCAGCAGCCACGGACAAGGAAATCAGCCCCAGCATTTT
TRBV5-1,.,TRBJ1-1,.,CASSLVRGMNTEAFF,TGCGCCAGCAGCTTGGTAAGGGGCATGAACACTGAAGCTTTCTTT
TRBV28,.,TRBJ1-4,.,CASSLLQATNEKLFF,TGTGCCAGCAGTCTACTCCAGGCAACTAATGAAAAACTGTTTTTT
TRBV28,.,TRBJ1-5,.,CASTKFNQPQHF,TGTGCCAGCACTAAATTCAATCAGCCCCAGCATTTT
TRBV18,TRBD1,TRBJ2-3,.,CASSPGTGYSDTQYF,TGTGCCAGCTCACCCGGGACAGGGTATTCAGATACGCAGTATTTT
TRBV7-9,TRBD1,TRBJ1-2,.,CASSFGTGMGYTF,TGTGCCAGCAGCTTCGGGACAGGGATGGGCTACACCTTC
TRBV2,.,TRBJ1-6,.,CASSEFLPANSPLHF,TGTGCCAGCAGTGAGTTCCTCCCAGCGAATTCACCCCTCCACTTT
TRBV10-3,.,TRBJ1-1,.,CAISEGRDTEAFF,TGTGCCATCAGTGAGGGGAGAGACACTGAAGCTTTCTTT
TRBV27,.,TRBJ1-6,.,CASSLDSVKALNSPLHF,TGTGCCAGCAGTTTGGACAGCGTCAAAGCCCTTAATTCACCCCTCCACTTT
TRBV11-2,.,TRBJ2-5,once,CASSPPGRRGTQYF,TGTGCCAGCAGCCCGCCGGGGAGGAGAGGGACCCAGTACTTC
TRBV5-1,TRBD1,TRBJ1-5,.,CASSTGEYSNQPQHF,TGCGCCAGCAGTACAGGGGAGTATAGCAATCAGCCCCAGCATTTT
TRBV5-6,.,TRBJ2-7,.,CASSLGAGGEQYF,TGTGCCAGCAGCTTGGGGGCAGGCGGGGAGCAGTACTTC
TRBV30,.,TRBJ1-1,.,CAWSVLTEAFF,TGTGCCTGGAGTGTACTTACTGAAGCTTTCTTT
TRBV7-9,.,TRBJ1-2,.,CASSLAREDYGYTF,TGTGCCAGCAGCTTAGCGCGAGAGGACTATGGCTACACCTTC
TRBV6-1,.,TRBJ2-5,.,CASSEALYQETQYF,TGTGCCAGCAGTGAAGCTCTGTACCAAGAGACCCAGTACTTC
TRBV5-6,TRBD1,TRBJ2-1,.,CASSFTGGAYNEQFF,TGTGCCAGCAGCTTCACAGGGGGCGCGTACAATGAGCAGTTCTTC
TRBV27,.,TRBJ2-7,.,CASGLPQRDEQYF,TGTGCCAGCGGTTTACCTCAGAGGGACGAGCAGTACTTC
TRBV6-5,TRBD2,TRBJ2-5,.,CASSYLSGGYGETQYF,TGTGCCAGCAGTTATCTCAGCGGGGGGTACGGGGAGACCCAGTACTTC
TRBV2,.,TRBJ1-2,.,CASSETGRASGYTF,TGTGCCAGCAGTGAGACGGGCAGGGCATCTGGCTACACCTTC
TRBV9,.,TRBJ1-2,.,CASSIVRGGYTF,TGTGCCAGCAGCATAGTCAGGGGTGGCTACACCTTC
TRBV6-4,TRBD2,TRBJ2-5,.,CASSGPSWEGRVQETQYF,TGTGCCAGCAGTGGACCCTCTTGGGAGGGCCGGGTTCAAGAGACCCAGTACTTC
TRBV9,.,TRBJ2-2,once,CASSVGHSLTGELFF,TGTGCCAGCAGCGTAGGTCACTCCCTCACCGGGGAGCTGTTTTTT
TRBV5-1,.,TRBJ1-1,.,CASSFYILNTEAFF,TGCGCCAGCAGCTTTTACATATTGAACACTGAAGCTTTCTTT
TRBV9,TRBD1,TRBJ2-7,.,CASGGQGAGQYF,TGTGCCAGCGGGGGGCAGGGGGCCGGGCAGTACTTC
TRBV27,TRBD1,TRBJ1-2,.,CASSPDRGAFYGYTF,TGTGCCAGCAGCCCGGACAGGGGGGCCTTCTATGGCTACACCTTC
TRBV19,TRBD1,TRBJ2-6,.,CASSSTGTGSSGANVLTF,TGTGCCAGTAGTAGCACCGGGACAGGGAGCTCTGGGGCCAACGTCCTGACTTTC
TRBV10-1,TRBD1,TRBJ1-6,many,CASSWDRESPLHF,TGCGCCAGTAGTTGGGACAGGGAATCACCCCTCCACTTT
TRBV6-5,TRBD1,TRBJ2-7,.,CASSYSTTGGYEQYF,TGTGCCAGCAGTTACTCGACGACAGGGGGGTACGAGCAGTACTTC
TRBV6-1,.,TRBJ2-2,.,CASNRRGGATGELFF,TGTGCCAGCAACCGCAGGGGAGGGGCCACCGGGGAGCTGTTTTTT
TRBV2,.,TRBJ2-1,.,CASSEFRASPNEQFF,TGTGCCAGCAGTGAATTTCGGGCTAGCCCCAATGAGCAGTTCTTC
TRBV6-1,TRBD2,TRBJ2-3,.,CASSELAGWGTDTQYF,TGTGCCAGCAGTGAGCTAGCGGGGTGGGGCACAGATACGCAGTATTTT
TRBV5-5,TRBD1,TRBJ1-2,.,CASSGGQAYGYTF,TGTGCCAGCAGCGGTGGACAGGCCTATGGCTACACCTTC
TRBV19,TRBD2,TRBJ2-1,once,CASSILSGGLYNEQFF,TGTGCCAGTAGTATACTGAGCGGGGGCCTCTACAATGAGCAGTTCTTC
TRBV19,.,TRBJ1-5,.,CASSKGGNQPQHF,TGTGCCAGTAGTAAGGGAGGGAATCAGCCCCAGCATTTT
TRBV30,.,TRBJ1-1,.,CAWSWGGEAFF,TGTGCCTGGAGTTGGGGGGGTGAAGCTTTCTTT
TRBV5-1,.,TRBJ2-7,once,CASSYPSPSYEQYF,TGCGCCAGCAGCTACCCCTCCCCCAGTTACGAGCAGTACTTC
TRBV2,.,TRBJ1-4,.,CASNELGGDYEKLFF,TGTGCCAGCAACGAACTGGGGGGGGATTATGAAAAACTGTTTTTT
TRBV7-2,.,TRBJ2-7,.,CASSLGALAVQYF,TGTGCCAGCAGCTTAGGGGCTCTAGCTGTGCAGTACTTC
TRBV6-1,TRBD1,TRBJ1-5,.,CASSETGGAFQPQHF,TGTGCCAGCAGTGAAACAGGGGGCGCGTTTCAGCCCCAGCATTTT